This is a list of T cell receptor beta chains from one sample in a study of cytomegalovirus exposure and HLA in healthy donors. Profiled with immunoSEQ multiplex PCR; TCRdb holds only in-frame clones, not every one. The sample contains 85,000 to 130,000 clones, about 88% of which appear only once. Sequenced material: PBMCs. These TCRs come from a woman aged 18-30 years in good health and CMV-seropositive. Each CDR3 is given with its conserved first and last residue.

CDR3: CGVKTNTGELFF; V: TRBV19; J: TRBJ2-2
CDR3: CASSLGTGNTGELFF; V: TRBV7-9; J: TRBJ2-2
CDR3: CASSLRLAGTYNEQFF; V: TRBV11-2; J: TRBJ2-1
CDR3: CASSPQSSGNTIYF; V: TRBV7-2; J: TRBJ1-3
CDR3: CASSLVQGAKVMNTEAFF; V: TRBV5-4; J: TRBJ1-1
CDR3: CASSYGTGGYNEQFF; V: TRBV6-5; J: TRBJ2-1
CDR3: CASSFVPLAGGPDGELFF; V: TRBV12-1; J: TRBJ2-2
CDR3: CASSSTGGEGTDTQYF; V: TRBV5-6; J: TRBJ2-3
CDR3: CASSLEGRDGYTF; V: TRBV6-1; J: TRBJ1-2
CDR3: CASSPGQINTEAFF; V: TRBV19; J: TRBJ1-1
CDR3: CASSPRAGNNSPLHF; V: TRBV5-4; J: TRBJ1-6
CDR3: CASSGGTGTNYGYTF; V: TRBV5-1; J: TRBJ1-2
CDR3: CASRSTNDEKLFF; V: TRBV4-1; J: TRBJ1-4
CDR3: CASSVTGGVNYGYTF; V: TRBV9; J: TRBJ1-2
CDR3: CASMRSRNEKLFF; V: TRBV19; J: TRBJ1-4
CDR3: CASSQATGNLAISLLHF; V: TRBV6-1; J: TRBJ1-5
CDR3: CGTLEVLAGNTIYF; V: TRBV27; J: TRBJ1-3
CDR3: CASSPQGAGANVLTF; V: TRBV18; J: TRBJ2-6
CDR3: CASSPPKGAGTDTQYF; V: TRBV28; J: TRBJ2-3
CDR3: CASTLKARQTQYF; V: TRBV5-8; J: TRBJ2-5
CDR3: CASSFGLGSTDTQYF; V: TRBV2; J: TRBJ2-3
CDR3: CSVGTASSYNEQFF; V: TRBV29-1; J: TRBJ2-1
CDR3: CASRFDRGGSEAFF; V: TRBV11-2; J: TRBJ1-1
CDR3: CASSTGLALQETQYF; V: TRBV7-9; J: TRBJ2-5
CDR3: CASSDVPRSSPLHF; V: TRBV6-1; J: TRBJ1-6
CDR3: CASSPANRQKTYEQYF; V: TRBV9; J: TRBJ2-7
CDR3: CASSDIRSTDTQYF; V: TRBV25-1; J: TRBJ2-3
CDR3: CASSLTGIGRSPLHF; V: TRBV5-6; J: TRBJ1-6
CDR3: CASSSSWRGVQETQYF; V: TRBV27; J: TRBJ2-5
CDR3: CASSPLAGGTGELFF; V: TRBV5-4; J: TRBJ2-2
CDR3: CASSLASDRSYGYTF; V: TRBV5-4; J: TRBJ1-2
CDR3: CASSQVWVAGAKETQYF; V: TRBV14; J: TRBJ2-5
CDR3: CASRDSGGFQETQYF; V: TRBV2; J: TRBJ2-5
CDR3: CASSTGTVYGYTF; V: TRBV19; J: TRBJ1-2
CDR3: CASSFGGGGTGELFF; V: TRBV11-2; J: TRBJ2-2
CDR3: CASSFGTVSLHGYTF; V: TRBV5-6; J: TRBJ1-2
CDR3: CASSSPAGLGRETQYF; V: TRBV28; J: TRBJ2-5
CDR3: CASSPNSSGNTIYF; V: TRBV18; J: TRBJ1-3
CDR3: CSASRRRNNEQFF; V: TRBV29-1; J: TRBJ2-1
CDR3: CATDPGIGNTIYF; V: TRBV6-1; J: TRBJ1-3
CDR3: CASTTGEASPLHF; V: TRBV27; J: TRBJ1-6
CDR3: CASSPLQNQETQYF; V: TRBV9; J: TRBJ2-5
CDR3: CASSLAGGYEQYF; V: TRBV13; J: TRBJ2-7
CDR3: CASSQSRDSSGNTIYF; V: TRBV4-1; J: TRBJ1-3
CDR3: CASSGGTNTGELFF; V: TRBV2; J: TRBJ2-2
CDR3: CASSYGSAQNEKLFF; V: TRBV6-5; J: TRBJ1-4
CDR3: CASSLTPGGGNYEQYF; V: TRBV27; J: TRBJ2-7
CDR3: CATSGTGEAYGYTF; V: TRBV10-3; J: TRBJ1-2
CDR3: CASSYGHADQPQHF; V: TRBV7-9; J: TRBJ1-5
CDR3: CASSPPAGTGGGSPLHF; V: TRBV18; J: TRBJ1-6
CDR3: CAISGTGEGTEAFF; V: TRBV10-3; J: TRBJ1-1
CDR3: CASALVQQSDRGSEAFF; V: TRBV12-2; J: TRBJ1-1
CDR3: CASSLASGGFYNEQFF; V: TRBV5-4; J: TRBJ2-1
CDR3: CASSFNRWDRDNEQFF; V: TRBV13; J: TRBJ2-1
CDR3: CASSDGTGGTDTQYF; V: TRBV6-4; J: TRBJ2-3
CDR3: CASSEGTGRIQPQHF; V: TRBV5-8; J: TRBJ1-5
CDR3: CASSPREGQSAQHF; V: TRBV7-9; J: TRBJ1-5
CDR3: CASSYAGGELFF; V: TRBV6-5; J: TRBJ2-2
CDR3: CASSEWSGQGNGYTF; V: TRBV25-1; J: TRBJ1-2